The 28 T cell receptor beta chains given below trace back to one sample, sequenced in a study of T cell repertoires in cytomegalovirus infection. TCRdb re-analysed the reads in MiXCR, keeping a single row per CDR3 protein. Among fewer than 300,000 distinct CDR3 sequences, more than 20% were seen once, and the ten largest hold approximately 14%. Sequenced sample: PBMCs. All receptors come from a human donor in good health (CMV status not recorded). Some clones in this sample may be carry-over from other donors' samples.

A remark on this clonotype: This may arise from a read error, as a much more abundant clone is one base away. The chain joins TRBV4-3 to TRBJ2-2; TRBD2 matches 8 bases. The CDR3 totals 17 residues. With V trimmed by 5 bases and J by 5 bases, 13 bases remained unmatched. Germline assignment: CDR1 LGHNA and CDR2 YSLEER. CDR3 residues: CASSGKSGLGFTGELFF. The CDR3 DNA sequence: TGCGCCAGCAGCGGAAAATCGGGACTAGGGTTTACCGGGGAGCTGTTTTTT.

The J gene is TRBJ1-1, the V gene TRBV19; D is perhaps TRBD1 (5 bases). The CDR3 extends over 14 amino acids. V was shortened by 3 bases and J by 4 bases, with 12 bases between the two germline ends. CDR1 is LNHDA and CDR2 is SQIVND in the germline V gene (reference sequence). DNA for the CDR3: TGTGCCAGTAGTATCGCGGGGGGAGGCACTGAAGCTTTCTTT. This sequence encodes CASSIAGGGTEAFF. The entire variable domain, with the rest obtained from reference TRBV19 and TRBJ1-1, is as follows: DGGITQSPKYLFRKEGQNVTLSCEQNLNHDAMYWYRQDPGQGLRLIYYSQIVNDFQKGDIAEGYSVSREKKESFPLTVTSAQKNPTAFYLCASSIAGGGTEAFFGQGTRLTVV.

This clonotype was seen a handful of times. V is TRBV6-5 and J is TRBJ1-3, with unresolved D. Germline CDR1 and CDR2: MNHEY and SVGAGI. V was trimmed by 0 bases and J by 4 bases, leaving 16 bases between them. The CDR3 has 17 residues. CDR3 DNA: TGTGCCAGCAGTTACTCGATGTTCCGGGGATCCGGAAACACCATATATTTT. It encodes CASSYSMFRGSGNTIYF.

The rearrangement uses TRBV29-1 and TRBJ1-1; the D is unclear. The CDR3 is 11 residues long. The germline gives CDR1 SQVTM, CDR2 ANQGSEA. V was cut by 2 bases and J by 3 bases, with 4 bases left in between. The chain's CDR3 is CSVELYTEAFF. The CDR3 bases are TGCAGCGTTGAACTGTACACTGAAGCTTTCTTT. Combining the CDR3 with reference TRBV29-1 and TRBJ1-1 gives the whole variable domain SAVISQKPSRDICQRGTSLTIQCQVDSQVTMMFWYRQQPGQSLTLIATANQGSEATYESGFVIDKFPISRPNLTFSTLTVSNMSPEDSSIYLCSVELYTEAFFGQGTRLTVV.

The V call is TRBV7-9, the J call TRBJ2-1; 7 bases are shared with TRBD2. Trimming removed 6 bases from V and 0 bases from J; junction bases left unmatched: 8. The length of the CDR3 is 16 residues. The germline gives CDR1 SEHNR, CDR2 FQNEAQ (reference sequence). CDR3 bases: TGTGCCAGCAGTAGCGGGCGGACGAGCTCCTACAATGAGCAGTTCTTC. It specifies CASSSGRTSSYNEQFF.

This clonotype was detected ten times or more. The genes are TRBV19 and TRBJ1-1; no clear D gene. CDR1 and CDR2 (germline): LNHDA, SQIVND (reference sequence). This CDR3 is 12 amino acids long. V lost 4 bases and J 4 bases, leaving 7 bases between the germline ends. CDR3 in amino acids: CASSNGITEAFF. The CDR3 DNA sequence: TGTGCCAGTAGTAACGGGATCACTGAAGCTTTCTTT.

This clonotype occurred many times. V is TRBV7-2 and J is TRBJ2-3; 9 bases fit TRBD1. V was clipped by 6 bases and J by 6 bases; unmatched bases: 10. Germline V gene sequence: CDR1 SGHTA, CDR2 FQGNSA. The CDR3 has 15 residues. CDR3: CASSFGTGILDTQYF. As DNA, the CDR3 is TGTGCCAGCAGTTTCGGGACAGGGATTTTGGATACGCAGTATTTT.

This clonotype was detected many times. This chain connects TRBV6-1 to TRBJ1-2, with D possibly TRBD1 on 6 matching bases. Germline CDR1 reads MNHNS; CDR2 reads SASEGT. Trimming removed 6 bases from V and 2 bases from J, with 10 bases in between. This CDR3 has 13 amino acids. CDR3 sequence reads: CASSVGQNYGYTF. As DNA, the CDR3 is TGTGCCAGCAGCGTAGGACAGAACTATGGCTACACCTTC.

For the CDR3, the DNA is TGCAGTGCTCGAAGCCCAGCGGGGGGCAGAAATGAGCAGTTCTTC. This gives the protein CSARSPAGGRNEQFF. The chain recombines TRBV20-1 with TRBJ2-1; 9 positions match TRBD2. There are 15 residues in the CDR3. Germline V lookup: CDR1 DFQATT, CDR2 SNEGSKA (reference sequence). V shed 5 bases, J shed 7 bases, and the junction held 12 bases outside the gene matches.

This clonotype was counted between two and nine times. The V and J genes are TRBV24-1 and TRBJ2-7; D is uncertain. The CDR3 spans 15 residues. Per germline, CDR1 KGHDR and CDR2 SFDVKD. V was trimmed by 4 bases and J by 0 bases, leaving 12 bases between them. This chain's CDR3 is CATSDSAISSYEQYF. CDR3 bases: TGTGCCACCAGTGACTCGGCCATTAGCTCCTACGAGCAGTACTTC.

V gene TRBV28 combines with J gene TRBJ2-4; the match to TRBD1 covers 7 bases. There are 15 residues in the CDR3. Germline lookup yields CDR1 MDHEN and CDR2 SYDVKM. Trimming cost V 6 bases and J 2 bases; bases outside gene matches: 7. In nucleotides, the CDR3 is TGTGCCAGCAGATTAGGGGGCGAAACCAAAAACATTCAGTACTTC. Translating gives CASRLGGETKNIQYF.

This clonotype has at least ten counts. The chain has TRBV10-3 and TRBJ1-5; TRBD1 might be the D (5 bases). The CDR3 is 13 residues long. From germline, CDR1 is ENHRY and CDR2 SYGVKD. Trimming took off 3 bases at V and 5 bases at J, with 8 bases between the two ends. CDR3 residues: CAISDREDQPQHF. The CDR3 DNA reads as TGTGCCATCAGTGACAGGGAGGATCAGCCCCAGCATTTT.

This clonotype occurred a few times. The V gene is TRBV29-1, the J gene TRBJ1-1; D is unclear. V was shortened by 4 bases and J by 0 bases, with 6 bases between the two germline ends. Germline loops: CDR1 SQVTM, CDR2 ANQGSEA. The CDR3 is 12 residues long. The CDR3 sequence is CSVGELNTEAFF. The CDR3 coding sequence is TGCAGCGTTGGTGAACTGAACACTGAAGCTTTCTTT. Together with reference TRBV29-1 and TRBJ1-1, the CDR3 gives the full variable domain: SAVISQKPSRDICQRGTSLTIQCQVDSQVTMMFWYRQQPGQSLTLIATANQGSEATYESGFVIDKFPISRPNLTFSTLTVSNMSPEDSSIYLCSVGELNTEAFFGQGTRLTVV.

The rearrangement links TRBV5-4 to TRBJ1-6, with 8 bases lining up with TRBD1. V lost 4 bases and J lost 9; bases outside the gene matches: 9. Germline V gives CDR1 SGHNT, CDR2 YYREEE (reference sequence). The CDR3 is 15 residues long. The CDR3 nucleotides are TGTGCCAGCAGCGTCGGACAGGGATGGTTTTCACCCCTCCACTTT. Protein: CASSVGQGWFSPLHF.

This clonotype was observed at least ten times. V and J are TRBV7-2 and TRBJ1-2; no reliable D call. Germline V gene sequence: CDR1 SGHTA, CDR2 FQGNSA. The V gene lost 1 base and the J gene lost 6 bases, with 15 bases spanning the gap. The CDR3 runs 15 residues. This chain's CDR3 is CASSLVPRPLDGYTF. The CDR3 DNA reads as TGTGCCAGCAGCTTAGTGCCCAGGCCATTGGATGGCTACACCTTC.

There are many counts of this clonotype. The CDR3 DNA follows: TGTGCCAGCAGTTTCTGGGAGACCCAGTACTTC. Translating it yields CASSFWETQYF. This chain uses TRBV28 with TRBJ2-5; D is uncertain. V was cut by 3 bases and J by 5 bases, with 4 bases left in between. Germline CDR1 reads MDHEN; CDR2 reads SYDVKM. The CDR3 is 11 residues long.

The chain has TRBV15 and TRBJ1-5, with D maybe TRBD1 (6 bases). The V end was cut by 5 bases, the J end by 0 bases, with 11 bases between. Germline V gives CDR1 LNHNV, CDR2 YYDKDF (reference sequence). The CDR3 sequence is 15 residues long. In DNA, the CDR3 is TGTGCCACCAGCTTACAGGGAAGTAGCAATCAGCCCCAGCATTTT. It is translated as CATSLQGSSNQPQHF.

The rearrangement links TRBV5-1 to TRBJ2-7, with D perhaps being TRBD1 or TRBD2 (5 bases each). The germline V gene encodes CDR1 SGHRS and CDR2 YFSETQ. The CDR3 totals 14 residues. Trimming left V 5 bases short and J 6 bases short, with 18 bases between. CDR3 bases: TGCGCCAGCAGTACGGGACGCGACGTTTCCGAGCAGTACTTC. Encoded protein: CASSTGRDVSEQYF.

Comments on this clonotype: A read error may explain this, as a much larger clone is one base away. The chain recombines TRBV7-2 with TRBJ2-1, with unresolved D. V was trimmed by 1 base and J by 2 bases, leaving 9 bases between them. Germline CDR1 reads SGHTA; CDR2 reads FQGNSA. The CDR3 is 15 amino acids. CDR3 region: CASSLVAIAYNEQFF. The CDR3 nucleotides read TGTGCCAGCAGCTTAGTCGCGATAGCCTACAATGAGCAGTTCTTC.

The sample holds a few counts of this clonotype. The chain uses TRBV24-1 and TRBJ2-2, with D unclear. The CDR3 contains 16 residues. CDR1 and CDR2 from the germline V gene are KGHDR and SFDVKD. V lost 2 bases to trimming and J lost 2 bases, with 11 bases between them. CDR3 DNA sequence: TGTGCCACCAGTGATTCGTCCACCTTTAACACCGGGGAGCTGTTTTTT. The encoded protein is CATSDSSTFNTGELFF.

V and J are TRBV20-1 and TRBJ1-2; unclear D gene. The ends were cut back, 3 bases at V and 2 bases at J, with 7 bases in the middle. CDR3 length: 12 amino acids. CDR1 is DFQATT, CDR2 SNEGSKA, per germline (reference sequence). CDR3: CSASHRNYGYTF. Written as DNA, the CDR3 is TGCAGTGCTAGTCACAGAAACTATGGCTACACCTTC.

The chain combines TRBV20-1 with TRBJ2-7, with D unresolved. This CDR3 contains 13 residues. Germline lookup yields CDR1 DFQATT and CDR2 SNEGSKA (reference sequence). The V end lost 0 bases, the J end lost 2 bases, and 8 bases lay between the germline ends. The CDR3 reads CSARDWSAYEQYF. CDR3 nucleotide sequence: TGCAGTGCTAGAGATTGGAGTGCCTACGAGCAGTACTTC.

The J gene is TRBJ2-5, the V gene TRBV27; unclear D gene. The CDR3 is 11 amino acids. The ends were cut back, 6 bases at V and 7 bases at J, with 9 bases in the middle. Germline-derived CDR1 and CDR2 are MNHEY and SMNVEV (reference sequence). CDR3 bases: TGTGCCAGCAGCAGAGGAGCGACCCAGTACTTC. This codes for CASSRGATQYF.

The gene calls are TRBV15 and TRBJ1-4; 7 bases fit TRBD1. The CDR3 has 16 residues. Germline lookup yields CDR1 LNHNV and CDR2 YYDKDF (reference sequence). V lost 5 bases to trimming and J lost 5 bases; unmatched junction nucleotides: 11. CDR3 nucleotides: TGTGCCACCAGCGACTTTTCCGGGACAGAAAATGAAAAACTGTTTTTT. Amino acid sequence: CATSDFSGTENEKLFF.

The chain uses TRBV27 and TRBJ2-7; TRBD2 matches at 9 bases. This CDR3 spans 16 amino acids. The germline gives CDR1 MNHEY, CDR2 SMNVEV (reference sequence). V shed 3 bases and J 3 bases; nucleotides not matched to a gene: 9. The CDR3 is CASSLTVGSGSYEQYF. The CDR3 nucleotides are TGTGCCAGCAGTTTGACTGTGGGTAGCGGGAGCTACGAGCAGTACTTC.

The CDR3 nucleotides read TGCAGTGCTAGAGTCCACAGGGCTTTCGCCGAGCAGTACTTC. Residues: CSARVHRAFAEQYF. The chain carries TRBV20-1 and TRBJ2-7, with D possibly being TRBD1 (6 bases). The CDR3 is 14 residues long. Germline values: CDR1 DFQATT, CDR2 SNEGSKA (reference sequence). With 1 base removed from V and 6 bases from J, the gap between germline ends came to 16 bases.

In DNA form, the CDR3 reads TGTGCCAGCAGCCAAGACGCGTCGGGTAGACAGCCCCAGCATTTT. The encoded protein is CASSQDASGRQPQHF. The V and J genes are TRBV3-1 and TRBJ1-5; D remains unclear. This CDR3 region has 15 residues. The germline gives CDR1 LGHDT, CDR2 YNNKEL (reference sequence). The V gene lost 0 bases and the J gene lost 7 bases, with 13 bases spanning the gap.

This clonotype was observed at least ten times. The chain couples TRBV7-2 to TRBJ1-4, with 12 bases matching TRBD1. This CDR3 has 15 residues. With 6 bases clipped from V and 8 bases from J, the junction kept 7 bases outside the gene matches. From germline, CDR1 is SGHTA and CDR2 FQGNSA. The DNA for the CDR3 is TGTGCCAGCAGACAAGTCGGGACAGGGGGCGAAAAACTGTTTTTT. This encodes CASRQVGTGGEKLFF.